These T cell receptor beta chains were read from a single sample in a study of T cells in Graves' hyperthyroidism and ophthalmopathy. TCRdb used MiXCR to reprocess the multiplex PCR reads, holding one entry per CDR3 protein. The data hold 700,000 or so distinct CDR3 sequences, with 16% observed a single time. The specimen was blood. Every receptor here comes from a man between 18 and 35 years old with Graves' hyperthyroidism. Both conserved end residues are part of each CDR3. Fields, in order: J gene, clone size, V gene, CDR3 length, CDR3 protein. Clone sizes are given selectively: once, few, many, or a class where the clone is expanded.

j_gene: TRBJ2-7; abundance: few; v_gene: TRBV27; len: 14; CDR3aa: CASRPRDRALKQYF
j_gene: TRBJ2-1; abundance: NA; v_gene: TRBV24-1; len: 15; CDR3aa: CATARGRGSYNEQFF
j_gene: TRBJ1-1; abundance: many; v_gene: TRBV7-2; len: 14; CDR3aa: CASTHSPMNTEAFF
j_gene: TRBJ2-5; abundance: many; v_gene: TRBV12-3/TRBV12-4; len: 17; CDR3aa: CASSLYGGSDRGETQYF
j_gene: TRBJ2-7; abundance: few; v_gene: TRBV27; len: 15; CDR3aa: CASSPEQGSSYEQYF
j_gene: TRBJ2-7; abundance: many; v_gene: TRBV7-7; len: 15; CDR3aa: CASSLPSGSACEQYF
j_gene: TRBJ2-3; abundance: NA; v_gene: TRBV20-1; len: 11; CDR3aa: CSASPGGTQYF
j_gene: TRBJ1-1; abundance: many; v_gene: TRBV18; len: 11; CDR3aa: CASSSSDEAFF
j_gene: TRBJ2-3; abundance: NA; v_gene: TRBV4-3; len: 17; CDR3aa: CASSQDGRRGRTDTQYF
j_gene: TRBJ1-1; abundance: many; v_gene: TRBV20-1; len: 15; CDR3aa: CSARDEEALNTEAFF
j_gene: TRBJ1-2; abundance: NA; v_gene: TRBV27; len: 15; CDR3aa: CASSLTGTSQVGYTF
j_gene: TRBJ2-7; abundance: many; v_gene: TRBV6-2/TRBV6-3; len: 14; CDR3aa: CASSSRQGKYEQYF
j_gene: TRBJ1-3; abundance: NA; v_gene: TRBV7-9; len: 14; CDR3aa: CASSLGETGNTIYF
j_gene: TRBJ2-1; abundance: many; v_gene: TRBV20-1; len: 16; CDR3aa: CSANTPQGIGYNEQFF
j_gene: TRBJ2-1; abundance: NA; v_gene: TRBV12-3/TRBV12-4; len: 13; CDR3aa: CASSTPGQGEQFF
j_gene: TRBJ2-3; abundance: NA; v_gene: TRBV19; len: 14; CDR3aa: CASSIRKGTDTQYF
j_gene: TRBJ2-2; abundance: few; v_gene: TRBV5-1; len: 17; CDR3aa: CASSGGNIIQANGELFF
j_gene: TRBJ2-1; abundance: few; v_gene: TRBV30; len: 16; CDR3aa: CAWSSGIGPQGNEQFF
j_gene: TRBJ2-3; abundance: many; v_gene: TRBV10-1; len: 13; CDR3aa: CASSEFGGDTQYF
j_gene: TRBJ2-2; abundance: NA; v_gene: TRBV4-3; len: 16; CDR3aa: CASSQGLVSNTGELFF
j_gene: TRBJ2-3; abundance: many; v_gene: TRBV7-8; len: 13; CDR3aa: CASSLVSADTQYF
j_gene: TRBJ1-6; abundance: few; v_gene: TRBV7-3; len: 13; CDR3aa: CASSSAEGSPLHF
j_gene: TRBJ2-1; abundance: NA; v_gene: TRBV6-1; len: 19; CDR3aa: CASIQSGLAGASDVYEQFF
j_gene: TRBJ2-1; abundance: many; v_gene: TRBV27; len: 15; CDR3aa: CASSIQGNPYNEQFF
j_gene: TRBJ2-5; abundance: many; v_gene: TRBV28; len: 10; CDR3aa: CASFGETQYF
j_gene: TRBJ2-5; abundance: many; v_gene: TRBV2; len: 13; CDR3aa: CASSVQAQETQYF
j_gene: TRBJ2-7; abundance: NA; v_gene: TRBV5-5; len: 13; CDR3aa: CASSDRLKYEQYF
j_gene: TRBJ1-1; abundance: many; v_gene: TRBV28; len: 15; CDR3aa: CASSFPDRVNTEAFF
j_gene: TRBJ2-1; abundance: few; v_gene: TRBV6-2/TRBV6-3; len: 16; CDR3aa: CASSYSGTGGLNEQFF
j_gene: TRBJ2-7; abundance: many; v_gene: TRBV28; len: 13; CDR3aa: CASSLSSAYEQYF
j_gene: TRBJ2-1; abundance: many; v_gene: TRBV11-1; len: 17; CDR3aa: CASTGSSGRQAYNEQFF
j_gene: TRBJ2-5; abundance: few; v_gene: TRBV30; len: 16; CDR3aa: CAWSDTGTSGQETQYF
j_gene: TRBJ1-3; abundance: NA; v_gene: TRBV20-1; len: 15; CDR3aa: CSARTTGVSGNTIYF
j_gene: TRBJ1-5; abundance: few; v_gene: TRBV12-3/TRBV12-4; len: 14; CDR3aa: CASSLMRGNQPQHF
j_gene: TRBJ2-7; abundance: many; v_gene: TRBV5-1; len: 15; CDR3aa: CASSLAFGREHEQYF
j_gene: TRBJ2-3; abundance: few; v_gene: TRBV9; len: 14; CDR3aa: CASAIQGNTDTQYF
j_gene: TRBJ2-4; abundance: few; v_gene: TRBV2; len: 14; CDR3aa: CASAGWGSLDIQYF
j_gene: TRBJ2-7; abundance: NA; v_gene: TRBV20-1; len: 15; CDR3aa: CSARDFRGSSYEQYF
j_gene: TRBJ1-3; abundance: few; v_gene: TRBV7-9; len: 17; CDR3aa: CASSYVPRRTTGDTIYF
j_gene: TRBJ1-2; abundance: many; v_gene: TRBV30; len: 14; CDR3aa: CAWRSLTGTYGYTF
j_gene: TRBJ2-7; abundance: few; v_gene: TRBV5-8; len: 13; CDR3aa: CASSLDLDYEQYF
j_gene: TRBJ2-2; abundance: NA; v_gene: TRBV27; len: 15; CDR3aa: CASGADRVETGELFF
j_gene: TRBJ2-7; abundance: many; v_gene: TRBV27; len: 16; CDR3aa: CASSSHGTGFSNEQYF
j_gene: TRBJ2-7; abundance: many; v_gene: TRBV2; len: 10; CDR3aa: CASKIYEQYF
j_gene: TRBJ2-1; abundance: NA; v_gene: TRBV27; len: 15; CDR3aa: CASSLKGGYWNEQFF
j_gene: TRBJ2-5; abundance: NA; v_gene: TRBV7-8; len: 16; CDR3aa: CASRGSSGRRRETQYF
j_gene: TRBJ2-3; abundance: few; v_gene: TRBV20-1; len: 16; CDR3aa: CSASESGATYTDTQYF
j_gene: TRBJ2-1; abundance: NA; v_gene: TRBV7-8; len: 15; CDR3aa: CASSPPETSYNEQFF